One sample yielded the 22 T cell receptor beta chains listed below, sequenced in a study of cytomegalovirus exposure and HLA in healthy donors. The study ran its PCR with 60 Vbeta and 13 Jbeta primers. Libraries were prepared by immunoSEQ multiplex PCR; TCRdb keeps only in-frame clonotypes and omits some of them. The profile covers roughly 150,000 clones, with around 76% appearing a single time and approximately 1% taken by the ten largest. Sequencing used PBMCs. The source of these receptors is a woman in her forties in good health and CMV-seronegative.

The chain couples TRBV30 to TRBJ1-2; D ambiguous. V dropped 0 bases and J dropped 8 bases, with 16 bases sitting between them. CDR1 and CDR2 (germline): GTSNPN, SVGIG (reference sequence). The length of the CDR3 is 14 residues. The CDR3: CAWSVLEPRKGYTF. The CDR3 DNA follows: TGTGCCTGGAGTGTACTGGAACCGCGGAAGGGCTACACCTTC.

The chain employs TRBV28 and TRBJ2-7, with TRBD1 matching over 10 bases. The CDR3 totals 15 residues. Trimming removed 4 bases from V and 6 bases from J; junction bases left unmatched: 9. Per germline, CDR1 MDHEN and CDR2 SYDVKM. CDR3 amino acids: CASSSPGTGASEQYF. DNA for the CDR3: TGTGCCAGCAGTTCCCCCGGGACAGGGGCCTCCGAGCAGTACTTC.

This CDR3 is CASSSRRGSGTTYEQYF. Written as DNA, the CDR3 is TGTGCCAGCAGCTCCCGCCGGGGGAGCGGGACGACCTACGAGCAGTACTTC. The rearrangement links TRBV11-2 to TRBJ2-7, with 7 positions matching TRBD2. The J segment lost 2 bases and the V segment lost 4 bases, leaving 14 bases of the junction unmatched. Germline CDR1 and CDR2: SGHAT and FQNNGV. The CDR3 is 17 residues long.

The table lists this clone with a count of one. The gene calls are TRBV19 and TRBJ2-5; D not certain. The CDR3 extends over 13 amino acids. Looked up from germline, CDR1 is LNHDA and CDR2 is SQIVND (reference sequence). Trimming took 5 bases from V and 3 from J, leaving 10 bases between them. This CDR3 is CASSGQTEETQYF. CDR3 coding DNA: TGTGCCAGTAGTGGGCAGACGGAAGAGACCCAGTACTTC.

This chain joins TRBV12-5 and TRBJ2-7, with D unresolved. CDR1 is LGHNT and CDR2 is FRNRAP in the germline V gene. The germline V and J ends were trimmed by 6 bases and 6 bases, with 15 bases remaining between them. The CDR3 runs 13 residues. CDR3 in DNA: TGTGCTAGTGGCAAGAAGAGGAAGGTCGAGCAGTACTTC. Protein product: CASGKKRKVEQYF.

This clone has a handful of counts. This chain links TRBV27 with TRBJ1-2, with D possibly being TRBD1 (5 bases). Germline V gene data show CDR1 as MNHEY and CDR2 as SMNVEV (reference sequence). There are 13 residues in the CDR3. The germline V and J ends were trimmed by 10 bases and 8 bases, with 20 bases remaining between them. CDR3 sequence reads: CATRPSQGGGYTF. The CDR3 nucleotides read TGTGCCACCCGCCCCTCTCAGGGAGGAGGCTACACCTTC.

In its sample, this clone was seen a few times. The gene calls are TRBV7-9 and TRBJ2-2, with 9 bases matching TRBD2. The V gene end was trimmed by 4 bases and the J gene end by 9 bases; junction bases not matched to a gene: 15. There are 17 residues in the CDR3. Germline assignment: CDR1 SEHNR and CDR2 FQNEAQ (reference sequence). The CDR3 sequence: CASSYRGGIAGVRELFF. In DNA form, the CDR3 reads TGTGCCAGCAGCTACCGCGGGGGGATAGCGGGAGTACGGGAGCTGTTTTTT.

This chain joins TRBV30 and TRBJ2-3; 11 bases map to TRBD2. The CDR3 sequence is 14 residues long. Germline V gene lookup returns CDR1 GTSNPN and CDR2 SVGIG (reference sequence). CDR3 sequence (DNA): TGTGCTTGGGGGGCTAGCGGGAGGTCAGATACGCAGTATTTT. This gives the protein CAWGASGRSDTQYF.

This rearrangement joins TRBV6-6 to TRBJ1-1; D is ambiguous. From germline, CDR1 is MNHNY and CDR2 SVGAGI (reference sequence). Trimming removed 11 bases at V and 5 bases at J, with 21 bases between. The CDR3 loop spans 14 amino acids. The CDR3 region is CASSPPGLGTEAFF. The CDR3 DNA reads as TGTGCCTCTTCTCCTCCGGGTCTCGGGACTGAAGCTTTCTTT.

Concerning this clone itself: The same CDR3 also results from other DNA sequences found in this sample. The chain uses TRBV27 and TRBJ2-1; TRBD2 aligns across 7 bases. Germline-derived CDR1 and CDR2 are MNHEY and SMNVEV (reference sequence). The CDR3 spans 14 residues. Unmatched junction bases numbered 5, after V lost 3 bases and J lost 6 bases. The CDR3 spells CASSFGGKGNEQFF. The CDR3 DNA reads TGTGCCAGCAGTTTCGGGGGGAAGGGCAATGAGCAGTTCTTC.

This clone has just one count. The V and J genes are TRBV9 and TRBJ2-1, with 13 bases that match TRBD2. CDR1 SGDLS and CDR2 YYNGEE come from the germline V gene. J was trimmed by 5 bases and V by 0 bases; bases with no gene match: 2. This CDR3 comprises 16 residues. CDR3 loop: CASSVEGLAGNNEQFF. In DNA form, the CDR3 reads TGTGCCAGCAGCGTAGAGGGACTAGCGGGAAACAATGAGCAGTTCTTC. The whole variable domain, remainder taken from reference TRBV9 and TRBJ2-1, is DSGVTQTPKHLITATGQRVTLRCSPRSGDLSVYWYQQSLDQGLQFLIQYYNGEERAKGNILERFSAQQFPDLHSELNLSSLELGDSALYFCASSVEGLAGNNEQFFGPGTRLTVL.

This chain joins TRBV29-1 and TRBJ2-7; D is undetermined. Per the germline V gene, CDR1 is SQVTM and CDR2 is ANQGSEA. The V end was cut by 7 bases, the J end by 3 bases, with 10 bases between. This CDR3 comprises 11 residues. CDR3 coding DNA: TGCAGCGCCTTTGGAGACTACGAGCAGTACTTC. Residues: CSAFGDYEQYF.

V is TRBV30 and J is TRBJ1-2; 7 nucleotides match TRBD1. V shed 1 base and J 3 bases; nucleotides not matched to a gene: 8. This CDR3 spans 15 amino acids. Germline V lookup: CDR1 GTSNPN, CDR2 SVGIG (reference sequence). CDR3 in amino acids: CAWSEATGPDYGYTF. The CDR3 coding sequence is TGTGCCTGGAGTGAGGCGACAGGGCCTGACTATGGCTACACCTTC. The full variable domain, with the rest looked up from reference TRBV30 and TRBJ1-2, is SQTIHQWPATLVQPVGSPLSLECTVEGTSNPNLYWYRQAAGRGLQLLFYSVGIGQISSEVPQNLSASRPQDRQFILSSKKLLLSDSGFYLCAWSEATGPDYGYTFGSGTRLTVV.

The gene calls are TRBV6-6 and TRBJ2-1, with D perhaps matching TRBD1 (5 bases). Per the germline V gene, CDR1 is MNHNY and CDR2 is SVGAGI (reference sequence). The CDR3 is 13 amino acids. Trimming took off 10 bases at V and 6 bases at J, with 16 bases between the two ends. CDR3 sequence: CAIQGSSFNEQFF. CDR3 sequence (DNA): TGTGCCATCCAGGGAAGTAGTTTCAATGAGCAGTTCTTC.

This clone came up once. V and J are TRBV10-3 and TRBJ2-1, with 8 bases fitting TRBD2. The V and J ends lost 6 bases and 8 bases, in that order; junction bases with no gene match: 9. CDR3 length: 14 residues. CDR1 and CDR2 (germline): ENHRY, SYGVKD. In DNA form, the CDR3 reads TGTGCCATCAGATCGGGGACTAGTAACCATGAGCAGTTCTTC. Its translation: CAIRSGTSNHEQFF.

This clone was detected a few times. The same CDR3 also results from other DNA sequences found in this sample. V gene TRBV28 combines with J gene TRBJ1-2; 7 bases fit TRBD1. The germline gives CDR1 MDHEN, CDR2 SYDVKM. V shed 4 bases and J 5 bases; nucleotides not matched to a gene: 1. The CDR3 sequence is 12 residues long. The CDR3 bases are TGTGCCAGCAGTTCACAGGGGTATGGCTACACCTTC. It codes for CASSSQGYGYTF.

The CDR3 DNA follows: TGTGCCACCAGCAGAGCAACGGGACTCTCCTACGAGCAGTACTTC. Protein product: CATSRATGLSYEQYF. The chain employs TRBV15 and TRBJ2-7; D possibly corresponds to TRBD2 (6 bases). The V and J ends lost 1 base and 0 bases respectively, with 10 bases between them. This CDR3 region has 15 residues. Germline V lookup: CDR1 LNHNV, CDR2 YYDKDF (reference sequence).

V is TRBV28 and J is TRBJ1-2; possible D gene TRBD1, 6 bases. CDR1 MDHEN and CDR2 SYDVKM come from the germline V gene. The CDR3 contains 15 residues. Trimming cost V 2 bases and J 4 bases, with 14 bases left between them. The CDR3 nucleotides are TGTGCCAGCAGTTTACAGGACAGTGACATCTATGGCTACACCTTC. It yields the protein CASSLQDSDIYGYTF.

V is TRBV14 and J is TRBJ1-1; tentative D call: TRBD1 (5 bases). The CDR3 loop spans 14 amino acids. Germline CDR1 reads SGHDN; CDR2 reads FVKESK. V lost 4 bases, J lost 6 bases, and 15 bases lay in between. The chain's CDR3 is CASSPVGRDPEAFF. CDR3 in DNA: TGTGCCAGCAGCCCCGTGGGGCGAGACCCTGAAGCTTTCTTT.

The V and J genes are TRBV30 and TRBJ2-1; 8 nucleotides line up with TRBD1. The J segment lost 5 bases and the V segment lost 2 bases, leaving 8 bases of the junction unmatched. The V gene's germline CDR1 is GTSNPN and CDR2 SVGIG (reference sequence). This CDR3 has 15 amino acids. This CDR3 is CAWSRRGLVNNEQFF. CDR3 DNA sequence: TGTGCCTGGAGTCGCAGGGGGCTAGTTAACAATGAGCAGTTCTTC.

Only one count was recorded for this clone. The rearrangement links TRBV28 to TRBJ2-7, with D uncertain. This CDR3 contains 11 residues. CDR1 and CDR2 (germline): MDHEN, SYDVKM. V was trimmed by 5 bases and J by 4 bases, leaving 6 bases between them. The CDR3, as DNA: TGTGCCAGCAGTCGAGCGTACGAGCAGTACTTC. Residues: CASSRAYEQYF.

This chain connects TRBV6-1 to TRBJ2-7, with TRBD1 matching over 7 bases. Per the germline V gene, CDR1 is MNHNS and CDR2 is SASEGT. With 3 bases clipped from V and 4 bases from J, the junction kept 9 bases outside the gene matches. The CDR3 runs 15 residues. The CDR3, as DNA: TGTGCCAGCAGTGACCCCCGACAGGGTCGGTACGAGCAGTACTTC. Its protein product is CASSDPRQGRYEQYF.